The present T cell receptor (beta chain) was sequenced within a study of shared clonotypes between healthy human individuals. Broader study findings: Sampling used blood alone; tissue repertoires probably differ. Incomplete sequencing of sorted subsets was indicated by rarefaction despite large depth.

This table comes from immunoSEQ multiplex PCR, and its TCRdb copy is limited to in-frame clones, with some not included. The table includes fewer than 2.5 million clones, roughly 93% detected once. Worth noting for this clone: Its antigen remains unidentified.

The sequenced sample consisted of naive CD4+ T cells from PBMCs. Subset denoted: CD45RA+ positively selected. The receptor was isolated from a man between 18 and 29 years old in good health. Some clones in this sample may be carry-over from other donors' samples.

CDR3 coding DNA: TGCGCCAGCTACAACCCGGGACCGGGAGGGAGCACAGATACGCAGTATTTT. It specifies CASYNPGPGGSTDTQYF. This chain links TRBV5-1 with TRBJ2-3; 8 bases line up with TRBD2. This CDR3 has 17 residues. Germline CDR1 reads SGHRS; CDR2 reads YFSETQ. With 7 bases clipped from V and 0 bases from J, the junction kept 13 bases outside the gene matches.